These T cell receptor beta chains were read from a single sample in a study of blood T cells in healthy people across ages. From the 5' RACE reads, TCRdb called clonotypes with MiXCR, one entry per CDR3 protein. Among some 1.6 million distinct CDR3 sequences listed, roughly 32% were seen once. The sequenced sample consisted of blood. These receptor sequences come from a young woman in good health. CDR3s include the opening cysteine and the closing phenylalanine or tryptophan. D genes are given only for firm matches. Clone size is shown for a subset of rows, as once, few, many or a class of expanded clone.

d_call	v_call	j_call	clone_size	cdr3_nt	cdr3_aa
NA	TRBV6-1	TRBJ1-6	NA	TGTGCCAGCAGCGGGGACACCCGATCGTCCCTCCACTTT	CASSGDTRSSLHF
TRBD1	TRBV20-1	TRBJ1-1	NA	TGCAGTGCTAGACTCCCAGGGGGAGCTTTCTTT	CSARLPGGAFF
TRBD2	TRBV6-1	TRBJ2-3	few	TGTGCCAGCAGTGTACTAGCGGGGGAGGCGCAGTATTTT	CASSVLAGEAQYF
TRBD2	TRBV28	TRBJ2-7	NA	TGTGCCAGCAGTTTATTAGCTAGCGGGAGGATTGGGGAGCAGTACTTC	CASSLLASGRIGEQYF
TRBD1	TRBV28	TRBJ2-7	many	TGTGCCAGCAGGGAACAGGGGAACTACGAGCAGTACTTC	CASREQGNYEQYF
NA	TRBV10-2	TRBJ2-5	NA	TGCGCCAGCAGTGTTCGTTGGCAGAAAGAGACCCAGTACTTC	CASSVRWQKETQYF
NA	TRBV7-6	TRBJ2-5	NA	TGTGCCAGCAGCTTAGAAAGCGCTTTTGGGGAGACCCAGTACTTC	CASSLESAFGETQYF
NA	TRBV5-1	TRBJ2-5	few	TGCGCCAGCAGCACGGGACGATCGACGGAGACCCAGTACTTC	CASSTGRSTETQYF
NA	TRBV28	TRBJ2-3	NA	TGTGCCAGCACCTACATGGATCGGCGTGGAACGCAGTATTTT	CASTYMDRRGTQYF
NA	TRBV12-3/TRBV12-4	TRBJ1-1	few	TGTGCCAGCAGTTTAGCCCTGGGGGGGCCGCTGAACACTGAAGCTTTCTTT	CASSLALGGPLNTEAFF
NA	TRBV5-1	TRBJ2-7	NA	TGCGCCAGCAGCACTAAATTCCGACGTGACGAGCAGTACTTC	CASSTKFRRDEQYF
NA	TRBV6-4	TRBJ2-2	many	TGTGCCAGCAGTAGCAGTGCCACCGGGGAGCTGTTTTTT	CASSSSATGELFF
NA	TRBV5-1	TRBJ1-1	many	TGCGCCAGCAGCTCCGTAGTGAACACTGAAGCTTTCTTT	CASSSVVNTEAFF
NA	TRBV6-5	TRBJ1-2	NA	TGTGCCAGCAGTAAACTACAGGGAGGTCATGGCTACACCTTC	CASSKLQGGHGYTF
NA	TRBV20-1	TRBJ1-1	few	TGCAGTGCTAGAGATCCCGGAGGCTCTGCGAACACTGAAGCTTTCTTT	CSARDPGGSANTEAFF
NA	TRBV27	TRBJ2-6	NA	TGTGCCAGCAGGCCCACAGTCTTGGGGTCCGGGGCCAACGTCCTGACTTTC	CASRPTVLGSGANVLTF
NA	TRBV10-3	TRBJ1-6	few	TGTGCCATCAGTGATACCTATAATTCACCCCTCCACTTT	CAISDTYNSPLHF
NA	TRBV4-1	TRBJ2-7	NA	TGTGCCAGCAGCCGGGGTGGAGCCCACGAGCAGTACTTC	CASSRGGAHEQYF
TRBD2	TRBV7-3	TRBJ2-1	NA	TGTGCCAGCAGCTTCTCCGTGACTAGCGGGAGAGATGAGCAGGTCTTC	CASSFSVTSGRDEQVF
NA	TRBV5-5	TRBJ2-1	NA	TGTGCCAGCAGCTTGGGGCTACCCCAGGGTGAGCAGTTCTTC	CASSLGLPQGEQFF
TRBD2	TRBV4-1	TRBJ2-5	NA	TGCGCCAGCAGCCAAGAGGGGGAGGGATTGACGGAGACCCAGTACTTC	CASSQEGEGLTETQYF
NA	TRBV3-1	TRBJ2-5	NA	TGTGCCAGCAGCCAAGATCCGCGGAGGGGAGAGACCCAGTACTTC	CASSQDPRRGETQYF
TRBD1	TRBV20-1	TRBJ2-2	NA	TGCAGTGCTAGAGATAGGGGGCGAAGGGGCGGGGAGCTGTTTTTT	CSARDRGRRGGELFF
NA	TRBV19	TRBJ2-7	few	TGTGCCAGTAGTCTTGCGGGACTCAGCTCCTACGAGCAGTACTTC	CASSLAGLSSYEQYF
TRBD1	TRBV3-1	TRBJ1-5	NA	TGTGCCAGCAGCCATGGGACAGGGGGAAGCATTCAGCCCCAGCATTTT	CASSHGTGGSIQPQHF
TRBD1	TRBV27	TRBJ1-2	NA	TGTGCCAGCAGTTTGACAGGGTGGGGCTATGGCTACACCTTC	CASSLTGWGYGYTF
NA	TRBV28	TRBJ2-1	NA	TGTGCCAGCAGCCCTAGACTTGTTCTAAGCTCCTACAATGAGCAGTTCTTC	CASSPRLVLSSYNEQFF
NA	TRBV19	TRBJ1-2	NA	TGTGCCAGTACAGAGAGCGGCCTACGAGGCTACACCTTC	CASTESGLRGYTF
TRBD2	TRBV12-3/TRBV12-4	TRBJ2-3	many	TGTGCCAGCAGGTTACTAGCGGGAGGCACAGATACGCAGTATTTT	CASRLLAGGTDTQYF